A single sample is the source of the 7 T cell receptor beta chains below, sequenced in a study of control samples from healthy donors and cancer patients (dated by TCRdb to the early 2020s). The protocol used for the library was the immunoSEQ multiplex PCR assay. TCRdb limited this immuneACCESS table to in-frame rearrangements with V and J called. A share of clones is missing; checked studies link under half to unresolved V genes, and the rest is unexplained. The sample table records 100,000 to 150,000 clones; around nine tenths of these occur just once. The leading ten clones occupy more than 6.5% of the sample. What was sequenced was PBMCs. These TCRs come from a man aged 50 to 59 with head and neck cancer.

This clone has just a few counts. V usage is TRBV5-4 and J usage is TRBJ2-7, with a weak D call TRBD2 (6 bases). The CDR3 loop spans 15 amino acids. Trimming stripped 1 base from V and 0 bases from J, with 11 bases between. Looked up from germline, CDR1 is SGHNT and CDR2 is YYREEE (reference sequence). CDR3 in amino acids: CASSLLAESSYEQYF. CDR3 bases: TGTGCCAGCAGCTTGTTAGCGGAGAGCTCCTACGAGCAGTACTTC. Looking up the rest from reference TRBV5-4 and TRBJ2-7 gives the full variable domain: ETGVTQSPTHLIKTRGQQVTLRCSSQSGHNTVSWYQQALGQGPQFIFQYYREEENGRGNFPPRFSGLQFPNYSSELNVNALELDDSALYLCASSLLAESSYEQYFGPGTRLTVT.

For this clone: Other nucleotide sequences from this sample produce the same CDR3. The chain carries TRBV7-9 and TRBJ2-3; tentatively, D is TRBD1 (5 bases). CDR3 length: 13 residues. V was trimmed by 1 base and J by 4 bases, leaving 6 bases between them. Germline values: CDR1 SEHNR, CDR2 FQNEAQ (reference sequence). CDR3 amino acids: CASSLEGSDTQYF. The DNA for the CDR3 is TGTGCCAGCAGCTTAGAGGGGTCAGATACGCAGTATTTT.

The rearrangement links TRBV6-2 or TRBV6-3 to TRBJ2-7; perhaps TRBD1 as D (6 bases). CDR3 size: 15 residues. Trimming stripped 2 bases from V and 0 bases from J, with 11 bases between. Germline-derived CDR1 and CDR2 are MNHEY and SVGEGT. The CDR3, as DNA: TGTGCCAGCAGTTACATGGACAGTAGCTCCTACGAGCAGTACTTC. This gives the protein CASSYMDSSSYEQYF.

V gene TRBV5-1 combines with J gene TRBJ2-5; D possibly uses TRBD1 or TRBD2 (6 bases each). There are 13 residues in the CDR3. Trimming removed 4 bases from V and 6 bases from J, with 13 bases in between. Germline values: CDR1 SGHRS, CDR2 YFSETQ. The CDR3 region is CASSPGAWKTQYF. The CDR3 bases are TGCGCCAGCAGCCCGGGGGCTTGGAAGACCCAGTACTTC.

The chain links TRBV3-1 (or the pseudogene TRBV3-2) to TRBJ2-1; D may be TRBD2 (5 bases). The CDR3 runs 14 residues. Trimming took off 8 bases at V and 4 bases at J, with 15 bases between the two ends. Germline values: CDR1 LGHDT, CDR2 YNNKEL (reference sequence). The chain's CDR3 is CASRPRSGYNEQFF. In DNA form, the CDR3 reads TGTGCCAGCCGACCCCGTTCGGGGTACAATGAGCAGTTCTTC.

This chain uses TRBV28 with TRBJ1-4; D remains unclear. CDR1 is MDHEN and CDR2 is SYDVKM in the germline V gene. V was cut by 5 bases and J by 0 bases, with 13 bases left in between. The CDR3 sequence is 16 residues long. CDR3 nucleotide sequence: TGTGCCAGCAGTCCCGAAGTACTTACAACTAATGAAAAACTGTTTTTT. It codes for CASSPEVLTTNEKLFF.

V is TRBV6-5 and J is TRBJ2-7; TRBD2 matches 8 bases. After removal of 2 bases from V and 1 base from J, the junction contained 7 bases not matched to a gene. The CDR3 contains 16 residues. Germline assignment: CDR1 MNHEY and CDR2 SVGAGI. CDR3 residues: CASSYSLAGFSYEQYF. The CDR3, as DNA: TGTGCCAGCAGTTACAGTCTAGCGGGCTTTTCCTACGAGCAGTACTTC.